The clone carrying this TCR beta chain was seen more than once but under ten times. Antigen unknown. Trimming removed 0 bases at V and 10 bases at J, with 12 bases between. Looked up from germline, CDR1 is MNHNS and CDR2 is SASEGT. This CDR3 contains 13 residues. Assay used: immunoSEQ multiplex PCR; TCRdb lists only in-frame clones, some missing. The sample lists over 110,000 clones, approximately 92% occurring once. This entry is derived from a study of T cell responses to AZD1222 COVID-19 vaccine. Study context: Second doses at about 4 or about 12 weeks were pooled.

Study conclusions and caveats: Increases in Spike-specific TCR breadth and depth were seen after two AZD1222 doses. Reports say nearly half of spike-specific TCRs go after unmutated variant regions. In a largely white British group with more females than males, clonal diversity was possibly underestimated.

The chain joins TRBV6-1 to TRBJ1-1; tentatively, D is TRBD1 (6 bases). The origin of this receptor is an adult in good health. Sequenced material: peripheral blood, taken on day 0 of AZD1222 vaccination. The CDR3 sequence is CASSEAPGDSAFF. The DNA for the CDR3 is TGTGCCAGCAGTGAAGCCCCAGGGGATTCAGCTTTCTTT.